This TCR beta chain was sequenced for a study of CXCR3-negative and CXCR3-positive naive CD8 T cells. It was by 5' RACE with UMI labels that the TRB cDNA libraries were prepared. From its re-call of the 5' RACE reads, TCRdb lists each CDR3 protein once, without DNA. In all, the sample yields approximately 140,000 distinct CDR3 sequences. This CDR3 comprises 16 residues. Germline values: CDR1 SQVTM, CDR2 ANQGSEA. Study-wide results and caveats: Relative to CXCR3-negative naive cells, CXCR3-positive naive cells had more hydrophobic TRB CDR3s.

Its frequency marks this clonotype as medium-sized (0.01 to 0.1%). Its cognate antigen is unknown. This receptor was obtained from a human donor in good health. Some clones in this sample may be carry-over from other donors' samples. The chain uses TRBV29-1 and TRBJ2-1. The specimen was naive CXCR3+ CD8+ T cells from blood. Subset in this sample: CD45RO-CCR7+CD27+CD95- naive CD8+ T cells expressing CXCR3 (TNR3+). CDR3 protein: CSVEDQLEGSYNEQFF.